The clone carrying this TCR beta chain was detected only a few times. The data belong to a study of blood T cell repertoires in COVID-19. About the research overall: Samples taken during acute and convalescent COVID-19 were collected in the United States, Italy and Spain.

Participants, about 18 to 90 years old, spanned 25 or so US areas. Exposed enrollees encountered a COVID-19 case at some point within 2 weeks before study entry. Per the authors' pipeline: Using reference gene primer amplification, nucleated cell counts were estimated. Measured with immunoSEQ multiplex PCR; TCRdb has only the in-frame clones, and not every one. The DNA was the basis for D and trimming; V, J and clone size are from that table. The profile shows some 300,000 clones, roughly 91% of them singletons. V was trimmed by 2 bases and J by 3 bases, leaving 11 bases between them. CDR1 is SNHLY and CDR2 is FYNNEI in the germline V gene. This CDR3 has 16 residues.

This TCR was sampled from a woman in her fifties or sixties who had been exposed to COVID-19. Sequencing was done on a sample of PBMCs or T cells enriched from blood (not recorded which). V and J are TRBV2 and TRBJ1-6; D unclear. CDR3 region: CASSERRGVYNSPLHF. CDR3 nucleotide sequence: TGTGCCAGCAGTGAACGTCGGGGTGTCTATAATTCACCCCTCCACTTT.